This is a list of T cell receptor beta chains from one sample in a study of T cell repertoires in cytomegalovirus infection. MiXCR, run by TCRdb on the reads, gives a single entry per CDR3 protein. Here the sample spans hundreds of thousands of distinct CDR3 sequences, around 30% being singletons. Their antigen targets remain unknown. The sequencing here drew on cultured PBMCs, taken from culture after CMV antigen stimulation. The receptor source for this set is a human donor in good health (CMV status not recorded). Some clones in this sample may be carry-over from other donors' samples. Both conserved end residues are trimmed from each CDR3. Some rows mark clone size as missing; the rest say once, few, many or name a class of expanded clone.

TRBV11-2	NA	ASSFGFLNYEQY
TRBV7-8	many	ASSFERTTSSTDTQY
TRBV6-2/TRBV6-3	few	ASSFRESSYNEQF
TRBV30	few	AWSGRDEQY
TRBV7-2	many	ASSLKSLAGGPYEQY
TRBV5-6	NA	ASSLRQGNYGYT
TRBV6-2/TRBV6-3	NA	ASSYGIPRINTEAF
TRBV4-2	NA	ASSQDPLADYNEQF
TRBV7-6	many	ASSLEQGAGTEAF
TRBV2	NA	ASSPPGSEAF
TRBV5-1	NA	ASSLALAGHNEQF
TRBV25-1	NA	ASSARRGGTYNEQF
TRBV6-2/TRBV6-3	few	ASRGLANEQF
TRBV7-2	NA	ASSLVSRGYT
TRBV7-2	few	ASSLKTSQETQY
TRBV2	few	ASGDSPPGEQF
TRBV7-6	few	ASHRGPDSPLH
TRBV12-3/TRBV12-4	NA	ASSLGMGQGTRQPQH
TRBV3-1	NA	ASSRGSIGGYT
TRBV2	NA	ASSPDGQSANYGYT
TRBV6-1	once	ASRTAYEQY
TRBV12-3/TRBV12-4	few	ASSSHSESSYNEQF
TRBV7-2	NA	ASAGRGRDNEQF
TRBV20-1	NA	SARSGRDQPQH
TRBV4-3	NA	ASSQEAFGGGNQPQH
TRBV6-2/TRBV6-3	NA	ASSSETGLSNQPQH
TRBV5-6	NA	ASPKRPQH
TRBV7-2	few	ASSPQDPGSSYNEQF
TRBV7-2	many	ASSLESERNQPQH
TRBV7-8	few	ASSPPAGTPS
TRBV19	NA	ASEGGGQPQH
TRBV20-1	few	SAASPGSGNNEQF
TRBV6-8	NA	ASSRQGTHGYT
TRBV7-9	NA	ASSLVGPLKSPLH
TRBV11-2	NA	ASRRSTPGRGEKLF
TRBV10-3	NA	AIRTSGSTDTQY
TRBV12-3/TRBV12-4	NA	ASRSSGAPEEKLF
TRBV4-1	NA	ASSQDVKKAGRPEAF
TRBV7-8	few	ASRPGGESYEQY
TRBV6-7	NA	AGDRRNQPQH
TRBV7-9	NA	ASSSIPGTGFSGNTIY
TRBV7-6	NA	ASTGQGITEAF
TRBV19	NA	ARRGGDPPEPQH
TRBV5-5	NA	ASSLAGGGTGELF
TRBV11-2	NA	ASSLGGPSGRVNEQF
TRBV7-2	many	ASSPRGPSGNTIY
TRBV7-2	many	ASSLVTGSSYEQY
TRBV6-1	NA	ASSNTPGTSGEHEQY
TRBV6-2/TRBV6-3	NA	ASTPPADAMETQY
TRBV15	NA	ATSPGAATQY
TRBV7-2	NA	ASSLRFGDYGYT
TRBV20-1	NA	SASRRSGEKLF
TRBV10-3	few	ATYRQGADEQY
TRBV4-1	NA	ASSQEETGGGQPQH
TRBV28	few	ASSFSQGLFF